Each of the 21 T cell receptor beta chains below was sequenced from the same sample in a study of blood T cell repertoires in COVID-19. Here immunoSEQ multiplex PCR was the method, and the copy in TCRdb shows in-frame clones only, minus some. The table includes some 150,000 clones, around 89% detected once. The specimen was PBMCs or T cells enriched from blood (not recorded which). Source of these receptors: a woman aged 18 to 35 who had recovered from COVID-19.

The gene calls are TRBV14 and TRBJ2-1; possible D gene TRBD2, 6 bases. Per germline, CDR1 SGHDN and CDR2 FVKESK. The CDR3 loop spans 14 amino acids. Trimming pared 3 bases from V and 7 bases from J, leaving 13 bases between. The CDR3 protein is CASSQRSAGNEQFF. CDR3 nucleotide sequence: TGTGCCAGCAGCCAGCGAAGCGCGGGGAATGAGCAGTTCTTC.

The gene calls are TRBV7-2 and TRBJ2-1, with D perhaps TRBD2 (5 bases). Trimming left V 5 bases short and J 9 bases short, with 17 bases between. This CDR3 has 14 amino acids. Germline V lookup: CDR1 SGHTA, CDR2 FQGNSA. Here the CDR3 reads CASSILARWSEQFF. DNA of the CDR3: TGTGCCAGCAGCATTCTAGCCCGTTGGAGTGAGCAGTTCTTC.

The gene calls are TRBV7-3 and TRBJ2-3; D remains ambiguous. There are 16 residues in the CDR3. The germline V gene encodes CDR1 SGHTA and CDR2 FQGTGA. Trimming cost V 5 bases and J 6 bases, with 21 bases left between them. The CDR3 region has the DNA TGTGCCAGCAGCAGAACCCGGGTCGGTTCGACGGATACGCAGTATTTT. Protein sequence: CASSRTRVGSTDTQYF.

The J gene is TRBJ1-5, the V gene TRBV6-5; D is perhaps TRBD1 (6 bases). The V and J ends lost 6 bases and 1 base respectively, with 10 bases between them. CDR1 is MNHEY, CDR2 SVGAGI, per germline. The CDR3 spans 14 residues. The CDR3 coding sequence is TGTGCCAGCAGGTCCCAGGGGAGCAATCAGCCCCAGCATTTT. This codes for CASRSQGSNQPQHF.

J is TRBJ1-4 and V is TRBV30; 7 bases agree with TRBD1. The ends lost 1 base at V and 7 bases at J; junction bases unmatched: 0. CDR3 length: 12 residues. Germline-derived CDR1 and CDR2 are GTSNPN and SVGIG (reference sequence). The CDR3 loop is CAWSAGGEKLFF. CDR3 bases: TGTGCCTGGAGTGCAGGGGGTGAAAAACTGTTTTTT.

The CDR3: CASSHPPGVPEAFF. The CDR3 bases are TGTGCCAGCAGCCATCCGCCGGGGGTCCCTGAAGCTTTCTTT. This chain connects TRBV7-9 to TRBJ1-1; D might be TRBD1 (5 bases). V was shortened by 5 bases and J by 6 bases, with 16 bases between the two germline ends. The CDR3 has 14 amino acids. The germline V gene encodes CDR1 SEHNR and CDR2 FQNEAQ (reference sequence).

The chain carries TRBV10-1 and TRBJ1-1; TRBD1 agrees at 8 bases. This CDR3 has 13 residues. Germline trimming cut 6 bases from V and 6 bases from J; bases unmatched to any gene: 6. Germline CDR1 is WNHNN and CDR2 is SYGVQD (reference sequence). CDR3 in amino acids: CASSRIQGAEAFF. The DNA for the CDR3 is TGCGCCAGCAGCCGAATACAGGGGGCTGAAGCTTTCTTT.

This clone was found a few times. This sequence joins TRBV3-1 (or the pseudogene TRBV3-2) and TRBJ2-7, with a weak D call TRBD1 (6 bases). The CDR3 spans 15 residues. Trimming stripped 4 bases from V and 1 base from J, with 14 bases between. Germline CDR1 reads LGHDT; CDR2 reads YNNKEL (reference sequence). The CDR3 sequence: CASSLRGGDSYEQYF. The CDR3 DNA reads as TGTGCCAGCAGCCTCCGTGGGGGCGATTCCTACGAGCAGTACTTC.

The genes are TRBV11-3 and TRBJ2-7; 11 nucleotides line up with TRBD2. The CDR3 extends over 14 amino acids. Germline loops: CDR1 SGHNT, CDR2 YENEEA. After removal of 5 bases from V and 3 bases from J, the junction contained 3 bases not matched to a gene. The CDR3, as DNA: TGTGCCAGCAGCCGAACTAGCGGGAGCTACGAGCAGTACTTC. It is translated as CASSRTSGSYEQYF.

The CDR3 DNA reads as TGTGCCAGTAGTATCGCCAACGGTGAAGCTTTCTTT. This translates into CASSIANGEAFF. This sequence joins TRBV19 and TRBJ1-1; D is unresolved. Germline loops: CDR1 LNHDA, CDR2 SQIVND (reference sequence). This CDR3 region has 12 residues. V shed 3 bases and J shed 7 bases, with 9 bases lying between them.

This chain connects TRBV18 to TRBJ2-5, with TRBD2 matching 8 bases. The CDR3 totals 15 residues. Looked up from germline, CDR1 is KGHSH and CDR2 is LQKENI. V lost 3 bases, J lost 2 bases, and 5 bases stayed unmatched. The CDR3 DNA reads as TGTGCCAGCTCACCGTCGGGACTAGATCAAGAGACCCAGTACTTC. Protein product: CASSPSGLDQETQYF.

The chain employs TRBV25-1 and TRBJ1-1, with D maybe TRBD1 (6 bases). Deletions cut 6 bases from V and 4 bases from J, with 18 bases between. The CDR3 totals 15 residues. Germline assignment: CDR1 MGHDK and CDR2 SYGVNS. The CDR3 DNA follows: TGTGCCAGCAGCGAAGTCGAACAGGGTCCCACTGAAGCTTTCTTT. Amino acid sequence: CASSEVEQGPTEAFF.

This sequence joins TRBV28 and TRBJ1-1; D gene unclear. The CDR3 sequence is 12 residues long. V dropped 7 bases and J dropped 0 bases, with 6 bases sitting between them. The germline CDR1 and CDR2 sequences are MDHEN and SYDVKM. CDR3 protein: CASMAMNTEAFF. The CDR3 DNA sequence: TGTGCCAGCATGGCCATGAACACTGAAGCTTTCTTT. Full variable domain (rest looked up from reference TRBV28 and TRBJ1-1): DVKVTQSSRYLVKRTGEKVFLECVQDMDHENMFWYRQDPGLGLRLIYFSYDVKMKEKGDIPEGYSVSREKKERFSLILESASTNQTSMYLCASMAMNTEAFFGQGTRLTVV.

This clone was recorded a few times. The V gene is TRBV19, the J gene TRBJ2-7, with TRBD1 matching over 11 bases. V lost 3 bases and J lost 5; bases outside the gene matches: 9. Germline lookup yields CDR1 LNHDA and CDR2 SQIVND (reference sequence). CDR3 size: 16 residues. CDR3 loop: CASSMPGTGGKHEQYF. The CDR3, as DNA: TGTGCCAGTAGTATGCCCGGGACAGGGGGGAAACACGAGCAGTACTTC.

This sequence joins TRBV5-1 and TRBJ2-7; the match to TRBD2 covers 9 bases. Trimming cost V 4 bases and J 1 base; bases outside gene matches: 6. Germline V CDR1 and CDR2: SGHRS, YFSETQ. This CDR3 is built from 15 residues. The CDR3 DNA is TGCGCCAGCAGCCGACTAGCGGATCTATCCTACGAGCAGTACTTC. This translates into CASSRLADLSYEQYF.

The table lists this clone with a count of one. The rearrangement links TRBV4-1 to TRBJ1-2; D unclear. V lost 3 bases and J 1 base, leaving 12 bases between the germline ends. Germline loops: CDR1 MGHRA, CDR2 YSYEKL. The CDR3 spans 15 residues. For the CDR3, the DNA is TGCGCCAGCAGCCAGGAGCCCATACGTAACTATGGCTACACCTTC. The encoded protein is CASSQEPIRNYGYTF.

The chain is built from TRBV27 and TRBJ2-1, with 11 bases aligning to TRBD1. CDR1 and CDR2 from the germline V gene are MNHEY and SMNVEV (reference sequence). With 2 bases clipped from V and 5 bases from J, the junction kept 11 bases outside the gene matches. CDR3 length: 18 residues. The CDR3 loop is CASSLRASRTGGNNEQFF. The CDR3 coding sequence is TGTGCCAGCAGTTTACGGGCATCAAGGACAGGGGGCAACAATGAGCAGTTCTTC.

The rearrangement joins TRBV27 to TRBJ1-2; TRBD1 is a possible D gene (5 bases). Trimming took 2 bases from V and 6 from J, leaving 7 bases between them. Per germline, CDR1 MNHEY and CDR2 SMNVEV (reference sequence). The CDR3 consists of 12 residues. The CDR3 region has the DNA TGTGCCAGCAGTTTAAGGGGCGATGGCTACACCTTC. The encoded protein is CASSLRGDGYTF.

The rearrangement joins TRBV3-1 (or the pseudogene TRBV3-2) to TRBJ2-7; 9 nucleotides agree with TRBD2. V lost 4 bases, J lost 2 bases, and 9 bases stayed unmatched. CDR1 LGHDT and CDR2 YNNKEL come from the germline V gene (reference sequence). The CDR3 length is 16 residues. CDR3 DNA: TGTGCCAGCAGCCCCCGTAGCGGGAGCCTTCCCTACGAGCAGTACTTC. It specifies CASSPRSGSLPYEQYF.

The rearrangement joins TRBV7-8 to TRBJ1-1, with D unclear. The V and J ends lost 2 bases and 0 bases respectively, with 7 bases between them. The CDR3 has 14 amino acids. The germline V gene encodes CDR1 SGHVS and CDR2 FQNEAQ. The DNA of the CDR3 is TGTGCCAGCAGCTTAAGCCGCATGAACACTGAAGCTTTCTTT. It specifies CASSLSRMNTEAFF.

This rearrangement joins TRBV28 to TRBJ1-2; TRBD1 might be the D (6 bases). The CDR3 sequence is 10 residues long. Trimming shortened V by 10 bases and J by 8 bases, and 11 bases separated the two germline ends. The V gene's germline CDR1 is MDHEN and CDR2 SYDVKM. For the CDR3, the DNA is TGTGCCACCCACAGGGAAGGCTACACCTTC. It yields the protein CATHREGYTF.